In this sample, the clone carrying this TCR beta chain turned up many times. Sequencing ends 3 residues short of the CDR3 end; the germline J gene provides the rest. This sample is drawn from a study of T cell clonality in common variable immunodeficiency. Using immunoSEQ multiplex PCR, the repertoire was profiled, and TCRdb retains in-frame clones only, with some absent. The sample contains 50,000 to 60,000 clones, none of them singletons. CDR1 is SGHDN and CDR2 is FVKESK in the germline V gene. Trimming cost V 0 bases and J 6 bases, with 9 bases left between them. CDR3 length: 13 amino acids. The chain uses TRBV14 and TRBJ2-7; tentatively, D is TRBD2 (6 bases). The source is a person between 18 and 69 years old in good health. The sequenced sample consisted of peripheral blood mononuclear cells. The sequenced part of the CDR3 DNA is TGTGCCAGCAGCCAAGATTGGAGGGGCGAG. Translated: CASSQDWRGE. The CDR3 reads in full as CASSQDWRGEQYF.